Below are 10 T cell receptor beta chains sequenced from a single sample in a study of CD8+ T cells in alopecia areata (dated by TCRdb to the late 2010s). Libraries came from the immunoSEQ multiplex PCR assay. RNA was extracted from all samples and reverse transcribed into cDNA as template for TCR sequencing. The clones in this table, taken by TCRdb from immuneACCESS, are in-frame only. Not every clone is retained; where verified, under half of the shortfall comes from an unresolved V gene, and the cause of the rest is unknown. Here the sample has some 130,000 clones; 45% to 60% occur a single time. The ten largest clones capture 4.5% of the sample. Sample time point, as interpreted from the label and publication: baseline before oral tofacitinib. Sequences were derived from CD4+ T cells sorted from blood, sampled at week 0. The receptors here all came from a human donor with alopecia areata.

A single count supports this clone. This sequence joins TRBV7-3 and TRBJ2-7; D is perhaps TRBD2 (6 bases). The CDR3 runs to 15 residues. The germline CDR1 and CDR2 sequences are SGHTA and FQGTGA. Trimming removed 2 bases from V and 1 base from J, with 12 bases in between. CDR3 sequence (DNA): TGTGCCAGCAGCTTATGGGAGGCCAGGTCCTACGAGCAGTACTTC. The encoded protein is CASSLWEARSYEQYF.

The chain is built from TRBV4-3 and TRBJ2-3; no clear D gene. Per germline, CDR1 LGHNA and CDR2 YSLEER. This CDR3 is 13 amino acids long. V was trimmed by 3 bases and J by 6 bases, leaving 10 bases between them. The CDR3 DNA sequence: TGCGCCAGCAGCCAGACAAGAGGCGATACGCAGTATTTT. The encoded protein is CASSQTRGDTQYF.

Points on this clone: This CDR3 is also generated by other DNA sequences in the sample. V and J are TRBV18 and TRBJ2-1, with D unresolved. Germline CDR1 is KGHSH and CDR2 is LQKENI. CDR3 length equals 13 residues. V shed 2 bases and J shed 0 bases, with 2 bases lying between them. For the CDR3, the DNA is TGTGCCAGCTCACCAGGCTCCTACAATGAGCAGTTCTTC. Translation gives CASSPGSYNEQFF.

The CDR3 DNA follows: TGTGCCAGCAGTGCCCGGACAGGGTGGAAAGCTTTCTTT. The encoded protein is CASSARTGWKAFF. The gene calls are TRBV6-5 and TRBJ1-1, with 8 bases aligning to TRBD1. Per germline, CDR1 MNHEY and CDR2 SVGAGI. With V trimmed by 5 bases and J by 9 bases, 8 bases remained unmatched. CDR3 size: 13 residues.

In this sample, this clone turned up once. The rearrangement joins TRBV5-4 to TRBJ2-3, with 8 bases matching TRBD1. After removal of 0 bases from V and 1 base from J, the junction contained 1 base not matched to a gene. The CDR3 is 15 amino acids. Germline-derived CDR1 and CDR2 are SGHNT and YYREEE (reference sequence). CDR3 protein: CASSLETGGTDTQYF. CDR3 nucleotide sequence: TGTGCCAGCAGCTTGGAGACAGGGGGCACAGATACGCAGTATTTT.

This chain links TRBV5-1 with TRBJ2-1; 9 bases align to TRBD2. This CDR3 region has 17 residues. Germline V CDR1 and CDR2: SGHRS, YFSETQ. Germline trimming cut 2 bases from V and 4 bases from J; bases unmatched to any gene: 10. The CDR3 protein is CASSFNGLAGVYNEQFF. CDR3 nucleotides: TGCGCCAGCAGCTTCAATGGTTTAGCGGGAGTGTACAATGAGCAGTTCTTC.

This clone was seen a handful of times. V is TRBV9 and J is TRBJ1-1, with D hard to call. Looked up from germline, CDR1 is SGDLS and CDR2 is YYNGEE. V shed 0 bases and J shed 0 bases, with 3 bases lying between them. The length of the CDR3 is 13 residues. CDR3 DNA sequence: TGTGCCAGCAGCGTAGCACTGAACACTGAAGCTTTCTTT. Its translation is CASSVALNTEAFF.

This chain joins TRBV19 and TRBJ2-4, with D possibly matching TRBD2 (6 bases). The CDR3 loop spans 15 amino acids. Trimming left V 5 bases short and J 3 bases short, with 14 bases between. Germline CDR1 reads LNHDA; CDR2 reads SQIVND (reference sequence). The CDR3 region is CASSYGSAGKNIQYF. The CDR3 nucleotides are TGTGCCAGTAGTTACGGGAGCGCGGGCAAAAACATTCAGTACTTC.

The rearrangement links TRBV18 to TRBJ1-1; 12 bases match TRBD1. V trimming: 3 bases; J trimming: 3 bases; junction bases outside the gene matches: 14. The germline V gene encodes CDR1 KGHSH and CDR2 LQKENI. CDR3 length: 19 residues. The CDR3 reads CASSPTLPGTGGADTEAFF. The CDR3 DNA reads as TGTGCCAGCTCACCTACTTTGCCCGGGACAGGGGGCGCGGACACTGAAGCTTTCTTT.

The J gene is TRBJ1-6, the V gene TRBV2; D is possibly TRBD1 (6 bases). Germline V CDR1 and CDR2: SNHLY, FYNNEI. The V end lost 6 bases, the J end lost 9 bases, and 21 bases lay between the germline ends. CDR3 length: 16 amino acids. The chain's CDR3 is CASRLTGDPLSSPLHF. The DNA for the CDR3 is TGTGCCAGCAGGTTGACAGGCGACCCTCTTAGTTCACCCCTCCACTTT.